The rows below give T cell receptor beta chains drawn from one sample of a study of long-term antiretroviral therapy in people with HIV. Method: immunoSEQ multiplex PCR; TCRdb's copy keeps in-frame clones and lacks some. The repertoire has fewer than 40,000 clones, 65% to 80% of them found once; the top ten carry approximately 8%. Sequences were derived from unsorted PBMCs, sampled 3.1 years after starting antiretroviral therapy. These receptors came from a woman aged 50 to 60 with HIV. Each CDR3 is given with its conserved first and last residue. Fields, in order: V gene, J gene, D gene, clone size, CDR3 protein, CDR3 DNA. A D gene is named only where the DNA matches it firmly. Only some rows state a clone size, as once, few, many or a class for expanded clones.

>TRBV7-9|TRBJ1-2|NA|few
CASSLPGDDYGYTF
TGTGCCAGCAGCTTACCAGGGGATGACTATGGCTACACCTTC
>TRBV6-5|TRBJ1-3|NA|medium-sized
CASSRQSSVGNTIYF
TGTGCCAGCAGTCGACAGTCCTCCGTGGGAAACACCATATATTTT
>TRBV19|TRBJ2-4|NA|once
CASSMEGPRKNIQYF
TGTGCCAGTAGTATGGAGGGCCCCAGAAAAAACATTCAGTACTTC
>TRBV7-2|TRBJ2-1|NA|NA
CASSLVGTGNEQFF
TGTGCCAGCAGCTTAGTGGGGACTGGGAATGAGCAGTTCTTC
>TRBV7-3|TRBJ2-3|TRBD2|few
CASSKGLAGPWIDTQYF
TGTGCCAGCAGCAAGGGACTAGCGGGCCCCTGGATAGATACGCAGTATTTT
>TRBV27|TRBJ1-4|NA|few
CASRTHAGEKLFF
TGTGCCAGCAGGACGCACGCGGGAGAAAAACTGTTTTTT
>TRBV7-3|TRBJ2-3|TRBD2|NA
CASSLSGRGARDTQYF
TGTGCCAGCAGCTTAAGCGGGCGGGGGGCCCGCGATACGCAGTATTTT
>TRBV5-1|TRBJ2-2|NA|NA
CASSWRGPNTGELFF
TGCGCCAGCAGCTGGAGGGGCCCGAACACCGGGGAGCTGTTTTTT
>TRBV6-1|TRBJ1-2|TRBD1|few
CASAPGTGNYGYTF
TGTGCCAGCGCCCCCGGGACAGGGAACTATGGCTACACCTTC
>TRBV5-1|TRBJ2-5|TRBD2|NA
CASSLTLAGVPFGTQYF
TGCGCCAGCAGCTTGACCCTAGCGGGGGTACCCTTCGGGACCCAGTACTTC